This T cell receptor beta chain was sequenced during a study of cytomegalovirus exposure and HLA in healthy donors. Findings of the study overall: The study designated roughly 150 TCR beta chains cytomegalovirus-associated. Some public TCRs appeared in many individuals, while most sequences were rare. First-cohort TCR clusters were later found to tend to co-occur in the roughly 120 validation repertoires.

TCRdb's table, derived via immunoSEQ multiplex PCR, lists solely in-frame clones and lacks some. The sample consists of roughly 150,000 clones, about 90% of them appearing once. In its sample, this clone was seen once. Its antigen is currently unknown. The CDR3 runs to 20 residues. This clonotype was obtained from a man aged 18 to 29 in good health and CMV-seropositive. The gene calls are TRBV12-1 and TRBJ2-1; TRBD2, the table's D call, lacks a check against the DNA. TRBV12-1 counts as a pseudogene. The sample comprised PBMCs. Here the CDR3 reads CASSSSGTSCCLDSYNEQFF. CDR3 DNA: TGTGCCAGCAGCTCCTCCGGGACTAGCTGTTGTCTAGACTCCTACAATGAGCAGTTCTTC.